The present T cell receptor (beta chain) was sequenced within a study of neurological immune-mediated disorders. MiXCR, applied by TCRdb to the 5' RACE reads, yields one record per CDR3 protein. This sample has under 80,000 distinct CDR3 sequences, with 12% to 15% found just once. V lost 10 bases, J lost 0 bases, and 19 bases lay in between. This CDR3 contains 16 residues. CDR1 is MNHNY and CDR2 is SVGAGI in the germline V gene (reference sequence). This clonotype was recorded many times. Sequenced: PBMCs. The receptor was derived from a woman in her forties or fifties in good health. This rearrangement joins TRBV6-6 to TRBJ1-5; D not certain. CDR3 sequence: CATTAAGQVSNQPQHF. The CDR3 region has the DNA TGTGCCACAACCGCAGCTGGGCAGGTTAGCAATCAGCCCCAGCATTTT.